This TCR beta chain is drawn from a study of blood T cell repertoires in COVID-19. The wider study: Samples representing acute and convalescent COVID-19 were sourced from the United States, Italy and Spain. Sample material is recorded as cDNA or gDNA derived from T cells, B-cell-depleted T cells, or PBMCs.

Per the original methods: From reference gene primer amplification, estimates of nucleated cell counts were derived. TCRdb keeps only in-frame clones here, not all; method: immunoSEQ multiplex PCR. The V and J calls and clone size come from that table; D and trimming were worked out from the DNA. The data contain approximately 280,000 clones, around 86% of them singletons. Germline V gene sequence: CDR1 SNHLY, CDR2 FYNNEI. With 6 bases clipped from V and 7 bases from J, the junction kept 11 bases outside the gene matches. The CDR3 runs 15 residues. This receptor was obtained from a man over 45 with acute or convalescent COVID-19. Sequenced input: peripheral blood. V is TRBV2 and J is TRBJ1-4; 7 bases are shared with TRBD1. The CDR3 DNA follows: TGTGCCAGCAGGACCTTGACAGGGACCGGTGAAAAACTGTTTTTT. Protein product: CASRTLTGTGEKLFF.